The rows below give T cell receptor beta chains drawn from one sample of a study of circulating CD8 cells and anti-PD-1 response in melanoma. MiXCR, applied by TCRdb to the reads, yields one record per CDR3 protein. The sample contains just under 700 distinct CDR3 sequences, around 7% of which appear only once. The sample here was CD8+ T cells from PBMCs, taken at baseline or after one month of anti-PD-1 therapy (not recorded which). Receptor source: a human donor with melanoma. The CDR3 runs from the conserved cysteine through the conserved F or W. The D gene is left open where the match is weak. Clone size appears in some rows only: once, few, many, or a class for an expanded clone.

v_gene	j_gene	abundance	d_gene	CDR3aa	CDR3nt
TRBV7-2	TRBJ2-1	medium-sized	TRBD2	CASSLAHGPGGLQNEQFF	TGTGCCAGCAGCTTAGCGCATGGGCCGGGGGGATTACAAAATGAGCAGTTCTTC
TRBV21-1	TRBJ2-7	hyperexpanded	NA	CASSTAASGGGSSYEQYF	TGTGCCAGCAGCACAGCGGCTAGCGGGGGGGGCTCCTCCTACGAGCAGTACTTC
TRBV29-1	TRBJ2-3	medium-sized	NA	CSVERPGGRPQYTQYF	TGCAGCGTTGAAAGGCCGGGCGGACGCCCACAATATACGCAGTATTTT
TRBV7-8	TRBJ1-5	medium-sized	NA	CASSLRGLGNQPQHF	TGTGCCAGCAGCTTAAGGGGTTTGGGCAATCAGCCCCAGCATTTT
TRBV2	TRBJ2-1	few	TRBD2	CASSLTYSGGYNEQFF	TGCGCCAGCAGCCTGACCTATAGCGGGGGATACAATGAGCAGTTCTTC
TRBV6-2/TRBV6-3	TRBJ1-2	medium-sized	NA	CASHGAGELTYGYTF	TGTGCCAGTCATGGGGCAGGGGAGCTTACCTATGGCTACACCTTC
TRBV7-2	TRBJ2-7	medium-sized	TRBD2	CASSPGGESSYEQYF	TGTGCCAGCAGCCCCGGGGGGGAGAGCTCCTACGAGCAGTACTTC
TRBV4-1	TRBJ2-1	medium-sized	TRBD2	CASSHGTSGGIYEQFF	TGCGCCAGCAGCCATGGGACTAGCGGGGGTATATATGAGCAGTTCTTC
TRBV27	TRBJ2-1	medium-sized	TRBD2	CASSSMASGALVQFF	TGTGCCAGCAGCTCCATGGCTAGCGGCGCACTTGTGCAGTTCTTC
TRBV10-3	TRBJ2-1	medium-sized	NA	CAISDIAPPEQFF	TGTGCCATCAGTGACATAGCCCCGCCCGAGCAGTTCTTC
TRBV19	TRBJ2-1	medium-sized	TRBD1	CASSILGRYRGSDNEQFF	TGTGCCAGTAGTATACTAGGCCGGTACAGGGGAAGTGACAATGAGCAGTTCTTC
TRBV9	TRBJ1-2	medium-sized	TRBD1	CASSGAGDRFDYGYTF	TGTGCCAGCAGCGGAGCCGGGGACAGGTTTGACTATGGCTACACCTTC
TRBV3-1	TRBJ2-7	NA	NA	CASSQVVARDSYEQYF	TGTGCCAGCAGCCAAGTGGTGGCGAGGGACTCCTACGAGCAGTACTTC
TRBV7-8	TRBJ2-5	NA	NA	CASSFRVRSPRPYQETQYF	TGTGCCAGCAGCTTCAGGGTTCGATCCCCTCGGCCCTACCAAGAGACCCAGTACTTC
TRBV11-2	TRBJ2-3	medium-sized	NA	CASSLDVAAFGGDTQYF	TGTGCCAGCAGCTTAGATGTAGCGGCCTTTGGGGGAGATACGCAGTATTTT
TRBV6-5	TRBJ1-2	medium-sized	TRBD1	CASTSTGRGYTF	TGTGCCAGCACCTCGACAGGGAGAGGCTACACCTTC
TRBV27	TRBJ2-5	medium-sized	NA	CASSLGLQETQYF	TGTGCCAGCAGTTTAGGGCTCCAAGAGACCCAGTACTTC
TRBV7-2	TRBJ1-2	medium-sized	TRBD1	CASSLGQGVTYGYTF	TGTGCCAGCAGCTTAGGACAGGGCGTTACCTACGGCTACACCTTC
TRBV2	TRBJ2-5	medium-sized	NA	CASSERLRQETQYF	TGTGCCAGCAGTGAACGACTACGCCAAGAGACCCAGTACTTC
TRBV29-1	TRBJ1-2	medium-sized	NA	CSVQRGGQGYTF	TGCAGCGTACAAAGGGGGGGCCAAGGCTACACCTTC
TRBV10-3	TRBJ1-2	large	TRBD1	CAIPGTGFGYTF	TGTGCCATTCCCGGGACAGGGTTTGGCTACACCTTC
TRBV20-1	TRBJ1-3	medium-sized	NA	CSARDFDSGNTIYF	TGCAGTGCTAGAGACTTCGACTCTGGAAACACCATATATTTT
TRBV6-2/TRBV6-3	TRBJ1-5	medium-sized	TRBD1	CASSYEPGQGLWPQHF	TGTGCCAGCAGTTACGAACCGGGACAGGGACTTTGGCCCCAGCATTTT
TRBV23-1	TRBJ2-7	medium-sized	TRBD1	CASKQGCAEQYF	TGCGCCAGCAAACAGGGGTGTGCCGAGCAGTACTTC
TRBV19	TRBJ2-3	medium-sized	NA	CASSMTDTQYF	TGTGCCAGTAGTATGACAGATACGCAGTATTTT
TRBV29-1	TRBJ2-1	NA	TRBD2	CSVEGTSGGNEQFF	TGCAGCGTTGAAGGGACTAGCGGGGGGAATGAGCAGTTCTTC
TRBV5-8	TRBJ1-1	medium-sized	NA	CASSFGNTEAFF	TGTGCCAGCAGCTTTGGGAACACTGAAGCTTTCTTT
TRBV19	TRBJ2-3	medium-sized	TRBD1	CASSIGGTGGTDTQYF	TGTGCCAGTAGTATAGGTGGGACAGGGGGCACAGATACGCAGTATTTT
TRBV9	TRBJ1-5	medium-sized	NA	CASSVGGGNQPQHF	TGTGCCAGCAGCGTAGGTGGAGGTAATCAGCCCCAGCATTTT
TRBV5-5	TRBJ2-3	medium-sized	TRBD1	CASSLAWTGAGTDTQYF	TGTGCCAGCAGCTTGGCTTGGACAGGGGCGGGCACAGATACGCAGTATTTT
TRBV27	TRBJ2-1	medium-sized	NA	CASSLAGTSYNEQFF	TGTGCCAGCAGTCTCGCCGGGACCTCCTACAATGAGCAGTTCTTC
TRBV18	TRBJ1-1	medium-sized	NA	CASSPPGHLNTEAFF	TGTGCCAGCTCACCACCGGGACACCTAAACACTGAAGCTTTCTTT
TRBV19	TRBJ1-5	medium-sized	NA	CASSIDQTDYSNQPQHF	TGTGCCAGTAGTATAGATCAGACGGATTATAGCAATCAGCCCCAGCATTTT
TRBV19	TRBJ2-3	medium-sized	TRBD1	CASSQGTAISTSTDTQYF	TGTGCCAGTAGTCAGGGGACAGCGATAAGCACTAGCACAGATACGCAGTATTTT
TRBV7-3	TRBJ2-5	medium-sized	NA	CASSFSGGETQYF	TGTGCCAGCAGCTTTAGTGGAGGAGAGACCCAGTACTTC
TRBV10-1	TRBJ1-1	medium-sized	TRBD1	CASSLGTASKNTEAFF	TGCGCCAGCAGTCTCGGGACAGCCTCTAAGAACACTGAAGCTTTCTTT
TRBV20-1	TRBJ2-7	medium-sized	TRBD2	CSARDVGGALTYEQYF	TGCAGTGCTAGAGATGTCGGGGGGGCGCTCACCTACGAGCAGTACTTC
TRBV20-1	TRBJ1-1	large	TRBD1	CRVRQGATEAFF	TGCAGAGTCCGACAGGGAGCCACTGAAGCTTTCTTT
TRBV2	TRBJ2-7	medium-sized	NA	CASSEARTLVGQGLGGKSSYEQYF	TGTGCCAGCAGTGAAGCGCGAACACTGGTTGGGCAAGGCTTAGGGGGGAAAAGCTCCTACGAGCAGTACTTC
TRBV2	TRBJ1-1	medium-sized	TRBD1	CASSENMDRAPTEAFF	TGTGCCAGCAGTGAAAATATGGACAGGGCTCCCACTGAAGCTTTCTTT
TRBV7-8	TRBJ2-5	medium-sized	NA	CASSLTGPYIKPTQYF	TGTGCCAGCAGCTTAACAGGGCCTTACATAAAACCCACCCAGTACTTC
TRBV28	TRBJ2-5	medium-sized	NA	CASSPPPLWVGFKETQYF	TGTGCCAGCAGTCCGCCGCCCCTTTGGGTAGGGTTCAAGGAGACCCAGTACTTC
TRBV2	TRBJ2-7	medium-sized	TRBD2	CASRTSGTPTVGGYEQYF	TGTGCCAGCAGGACTAGCGGAACGCCGACAGTTGGGGGCTACGAGCAGTACTTC
TRBV6-5	TRBJ2-2	few	NA	CASSWGRNTGELFF	TGTGCCAGCAGTTGGGGACGAAACACCGGGGAGCTGTTTTTT
TRBV12-5	TRBJ1-5	large	NA	CASGLKDRQNQPQHF	TGTGCTAGTGGTTTGAAGGACAGACAAAATCAGCCCCAGCATTTT
TRBV19	TRBJ2-5	medium-sized	NA	CASSMRLEETQYF	TGTGCCAGTAGTATGAGACTAGAAGAGACCCAGTACTTC
TRBV6-2/TRBV6-3	TRBJ2-1	medium-sized	TRBD2	CASSLPGLAGGEEQFF	TGTGCCAGCAGTTTACCCGGACTAGCGGGGGGTGAAGAGCAGTTCTTC
TRBV7-3	TRBJ2-1	medium-sized	NA	CASSSQGGGEQFF	TGTGCCAGCAGTTCCCAGGGTGGCGGCGAGCAGTTCTTC
TRBV9	TRBJ2-2	medium-sized	TRBD2	CASSVGAGGHGELFF	TGTGCCAGCAGCGTGGGAGCGGGGGGGCACGGGGAGCTGTTTTTT
TRBV4-3	TRBJ2-1	medium-sized	NA	CASSQGSSYNEQFF	TGCGCCAGCAGCCAGGGGAGCTCCTACAATGAGCAGTTCTTC
TRBV4-1	TRBJ2-7	medium-sized	NA	CASSQSRGFSYEQYF	TGCGCCAGCAGCCAGAGTCGAGGGTTCTCCTACGAGCAGTACTTC
TRBV7-2	TRBJ1-5	medium-sized	NA	CASSLDGNQPQHF	TGTGCCAGCAGCTTAGATGGCAATCAGCCCCAGCATTTT
TRBV4-3	TRBJ2-2	few	NA	CASSQNTGELFF	TGCGCCAGCAGCCAAAACACCGGGGAGCTGTTTTTT